This TCR beta chain emerged from a study of T cells in Graves' hyperthyroidism and ophthalmopathy. Broader study findings: Before onset, by a median of about seven months, the model predicted ophthalmopathy.

The diagnoses drew upon clinical symptoms, serum thyroxine and TRAb, thyroid ultrasound and orbital computed tomography. This clonotype turned up a few times. The antigen is not known. The CDR3 loop spans 14 amino acids. V lost 0 bases and J lost 3, with 8 bases in between. Germline V gene lookup returns CDR1 LNHDA and CDR2 SQIVND (reference sequence). TCR beta CDR3 region amplification was performed from RNA transcripts. HTBI primers drove first-round RT-PCR of the TCR CDR3. TCRdb reanalysed the multiplex PCR reads using MiXCR and keeps one entry per CDR3 protein. The sample comprises approximately 330,000 distinct CDR3 sequences, approximately 15% of which are singletons, and roughly 35% rests with the top ten.

The rearrangement uses TRBV19 and TRBJ1-2, with D unresolved. The sequenced material came from blood. This TCR came from a woman in her thirties or forties with Graves' ophthalmopathy. CDR3: CASSIDLEDYGYTF. The CDR3 nucleotides are TGTGCCAGTAGTATAGATTTGGAGGACTATGGCTACACCTTC.